This section outlines one T cell receptor (beta chain) sequence together with its context. Its binding antigen is unknown. No much larger clone is present one base from it, and per-base qualities are unavailable. Read against the paper, the sample's time point label means: baseline before first vaccination. Samples from vaccinated people were obtained from the UK trials COV001 and COV002, which included a single-blind randomized controlled phase 2/3 trial of AZD1222 (ChAdOx1 nCoV-19) in healthy adults. Trial participant PBMC samples were collected at day 0 and day 28 after the second dose for TCRbeta chain sequencing. The data originate from a study of T cell responses to AZD1222 COVID-19 vaccine (dated by TCRdb to about 2021). For the study in its entirety: AZD1222 recipients with second doses at about 4 weeks or about 12 weeks were pooled, because spike-specific TCR depth and breadth did not differ between schedules. Trial participants were enrolled into age subgroups of 18-55, 56-69 and 70-plus years, which contained 148, 28 and 57 TCR-sequenced participants, respectively. A total of over 230 trial participants underwent TCR sequencing, of whom about 200 had received two doses of AZD1222 and around 26 had received two doses of the MenACWY control vaccine.

Summary of the overall study and its limitations: The whole spike protein was spanned by vaccine-associated CD4 TCRs, and dominant responses were seen in regions 160-218 and 743-854. Participants were mostly white British, with more females than males. The authors suggested clonal diversity may have been underestimated. Reportedly, almost half of the unique spike-specific TCRs recognized epitopes lying outside the regions that are mutated in the B.1.351 and B.1.1.7 variants. The 56-69-year group was small, and its depth increase did not reach significance, likely because of low power. After two AZD1222 doses, both the breadth and the depth of spike-specific TCRs were significantly higher than at day 0 and than in MenACWY recipients. Because no samples from the day 14 peak response were available, repertoires could be characterized only after the peak T cell response. Conclusions about previously exposed vaccinees are limited because only six or seven AZD1222 recipients were SARS-CoV-2 seropositive at baseline.

The CDR3 regions of human TCRbeta chains were analyzed by immunosequencing. The paper's data handling went like this. TCRs in the repertoires were matched against a reference library of SARS-CoV-2-specific TCRs that had been generated with the MIRA antigen-specificity platform. Breadth was defined as the fraction of unique TCRs that were SARS-CoV-2-associated. Depth was defined as the fraction of total T cells that were SARS-CoV-2-associated. Each spike-specific TCR was assigned to its reactive spike region and to a CD4 or CD8 class using the MIRA data. Log10-transformed breadth and depth values were compared by one-way ANOVA with Sidak's multiple comparisons tests. TCRdb obtained this table from immuneACCESS and retained in-frame rearrangements with V and J assigned. These tables miss some clones; where compared with another copy, unresolved V genes account for less than half of the shortfall, and the remainder is unexplained. V and J calls and clone size are given by that table; D and trimming were obtained from the DNA. The sample includes approximately 120,000 clones, with about 90% observed a single time. The ten largest make up 0.85% to 1.3% of the sample.

Trimming takes 5 bases from V and 7 bases from J, and the germline ends sit 21 bases apart. From the cysteine up to the phenylalanine, the CDR3 has a length of 15 residues. Only CDR3 DNA remains: 45 bases, in frame from the first base. For CDR1 and CDR2, the germline V gene lists SGHVS and FQNEAQ. This clonotype was sampled from an adult in good health. This specimen consisted of peripheral blood, obtained on day 0 of AZD1222 vaccination. The chain links TRBV7-8 with TRBJ2-7; the best D guess is TRBD2, with 6 bases matching. CDR3 loop: CASSPRGGGSWEQYF. The DNA sequence is given as TGTGCCAGCAGCCCCCGGGGAGGTGGTTCGTGGGAGCAGTACTTC. Extended through the reference TRBV7-8 and TRBJ2-7 proteins, this CDR3 yields the full variable domain: GAGVSQSPRYKVAKRGQDVALRCDPISGHVSLFWYQQALGQGPEFLTYFQNEAQLDKSGLPSDRFFAERPEGSVSTLKIQRTQQEDSAVYLCASSPRGGGSWEQYFGPGTRLTVT.